The 23 T cell receptor beta chains in this list originate from one sample, sequenced in a study of tumor and adjacent non-tumor tissue in lung cancer. Three rounds of nested PCR, following a modified ARM-PCR protocol, produced the TCRbeta library. TCRdb reprocessed the multiplex PCR reads with MiXCR, giving one entry per CDR3 protein. The table has more than 120,000 distinct CDR3 sequences, 60% to 70% seen once. The template was RNA from unsorted bulk tissue. Sequenced input: lung tumor tissue. Receptor source: a man aged 60 to 75 with small cell lung cancer.

A remark on this clonotype: Mismatch with germline at one junction end may stem from a read error. This rearrangement joins TRBV29-1 to TRBJ2-1, with D perhaps matching TRBD2 (5 bases). The germline gives CDR1 SQVTM, CDR2 ANQGSEA. CDR3 length: 14 residues. The CDR3: CSVDSVRRYNEQLF. The CDR3 region has the DNA TGCAGCGTTGATAGCGTAAGGAGGTACAATGAACAGCTCTTC.

This clonotype counts as medium-sized. The V call is TRBV4-2, the J call TRBJ1-1, with D perhaps matching TRBD1 (6 bases). Germline-derived CDR1 and CDR2 are LGHNA and YNFKEQ. V was cut by 2 bases and J by 4 bases, with 14 bases left in between. The CDR3 sequence is 15 residues long. The CDR3 DNA follows: TGTGCCAGCAGCCAACTCAGGGGAGGAGGCACTGAAGCTTTCTTT. Its translation is CASSQLRGGGTEAFF.

For this clonotype: The missing conserved phenylalanine or tryptophan at the end of this CDR3 makes a read error likely. V and J are TRBV6-1 and TRBJ1-1; D call uncertain. Germline V CDR1 and CDR2: MNHNS, SASEGT. Trimming stripped 0 bases from V and 6 bases from J, with 14 bases between. The CDR3 length is 15 residues. The CDR3 DNA sequence: TGTGCCAGCAGTGAAGCGTCAGACCGCTACTCTGAAGCTTTCTTG. It is translated as CASSEASDRYSEAFL.

Regarding this clonotype: The CDR3 does not close with the conserved phenylalanine or tryptophan, likely indicating a read error. The gene calls are TRBV29-1 and TRBJ2-1; D perhaps matches TRBD2 (5 bases). CDR1 and CDR2 from the germline V gene are SQVTM and ANQGSEA. CDR3 length: 13 residues. The CDR3 spells CSATLGAWDEQFL. In DNA, the CDR3 is TGTAGCGCCACCTTGGGTGCGTGGGATGAGCAGTTCCTC.

The chain joins TRBV30 to TRBJ2-1; D not resolved. Germline V gene lookup returns CDR1 GTSNPN and CDR2 SVGIG (reference sequence). V was pared by 2 bases and J by 7 bases, with 12 bases between. This CDR3 region has 13 residues. The CDR3 DNA follows: TGTGCCTGGAGTTACCCTCAGAAAAATGAGCAGTTCTTC. Amino acid sequence: CAWSYPQKNEQFF.

Comment on this clonotype: Sequence at one end of the junction differs from germline and may be a read error. The rearrangement joins TRBV5-1 to TRBJ2-1; 9 positions agree with TRBD1. The CDR3 runs 14 residues. CDR1 is SGHRS, CDR2 YFSETQ, per germline. The CDR3 bases are TGCGCCAGCAGCTTAGGGACAGGGCGTGGTGAGCAGCTATTC. Translated: CASSLGTGRGEQLF.

Turning to this clonotype: The junction differs from germline at one of its ends, possibly a read error. CDR3 sequence (DNA): TGTGCCAACAGTTTAGTACTCTTGAGGACTAGTGTCTACCATGAGCAGTTCTTC. Its translation: CANSLVLLRTSVYHEQFF. The chain is built from TRBV12-3 or TRBV12-4 and TRBJ2-1, with TRBD2 matching 7 bases. The CDR3 is made up of 18 amino acids.

Comments on this clonotype: Mismatch with germline at one junction end may stem from a read error. The gene calls are TRBV30 and TRBJ1-4, with 8 bases lining up with TRBD1. Germline loops: CDR1 GTSNPN, CDR2 SVGIG (reference sequence). The CDR3 extends over 14 amino acids. CDR3 protein: CAWQGQGGDEKQFF. The CDR3 DNA reads TGTGCCTGGCAAGGACAGGGTGGCGATGAAAAACAGTTTTTT.

As to this clonotype: Just one base apart from a much larger clone, this may be a read error. The rearrangement uses TRBV12-3 or TRBV12-4 and TRBJ2-1, with TRBD2 matching over 7 bases. Trimming cost V 2 bases and J 7 bases; bases outside gene matches: 14. The CDR3 spans 17 residues. The CDR3, as DNA: TGTGCCAGCAGTTTATGGCTAGCGGAAGGTGGATGGAATGAGCAGTTCTTC. Its translation: CASSLWLAEGGWNEQFF.

The J gene is TRBJ2-1, the V gene TRBV11-2; 7 positions match TRBD2. The CDR3 is 16 amino acids. Germline V gives CDR1 SGHAT, CDR2 FQNNGV. V trimming: 2 bases; J trimming: 6 bases; junction bases outside the gene matches: 10. CDR3 coding DNA: TGTGCCAGCAGCTTAACACTGACTAGCTGTTCCAATGAGCAGTTCTTC. Translated, it gives CASSLTLTSCSNEQFF. The full variable domain, with the rest looked up from reference TRBV11-2 and TRBJ2-1, is EAGVAQSPRYKIIEKRQSVAFWCNPISGHATLYWYQQILGQGPKLLIQFQNNGVVDDSQLPKDRFSAERLKGVDSTLKIQPAKLEDSAVYLCASSLTLTSCSNEQFFGPGTRLTVL.

The rearrangement links TRBV20-1 to TRBJ2-5, with 7 bases lining up with TRBD2. Per the germline V gene, CDR1 is DFQATT and CDR2 is SNEGSKA (reference sequence). The CDR3 consists of 15 residues. With V trimmed by 6 bases and J by 5 bases, 15 bases remained unmatched. CDR3 in amino acids: CSANGLVGVGETQYF. CDR3 sequence (DNA): TGCAGTGCAAACGGACTAGTGGGAGTTGGTGAGACCCAGTACTTC.

The chain employs TRBV12-3 or TRBV12-4 and TRBJ2-1; D ambiguous. V was cut by 3 bases and J by 3 bases, with 12 bases left in between. There are 15 residues in the CDR3. The CDR3 loop is CASSFKGRLYNEQFF. In nucleotides, the CDR3 is TGTGCCAGCAGTTTCAAAGGACGGCTCTACAATGAGCAGTTCTTC.

With respect to this clonotype: A read error is likely here: a far larger clone is one base away. The rearrangement links TRBV20-1 to TRBJ2-5; no definite D call. V lost 1 base and J 7 bases, leaving 10 bases between the germline ends. The CDR3 is 12 residues long. CDR1 and CDR2 from the germline V gene are DFQATT and SNEGSKA (reference sequence). CDR3 sequence (DNA): TGCAGTGCTAGAGCCGGTGGCGTGACCCAGTACTTC. Amino acids: CSARAGGVTQYF.

On this clonotype itself: Its ends do not fully match the called genes, so a read error is possible. The gene calls are TRBV11-2 and TRBJ2-1, with 11 bases matching TRBD2. The CDR3 has 15 residues. Germline-derived CDR1 and CDR2 are SGHAT and FQNNGV. The CDR3 DNA follows: TGTACCAGCAGCTTATTAGCGGGAGGGTTCAATGAGCAGTCCTTC. It codes for CTSSLLAGGFNEQSF.

This clonotype was counted many times. V usage is TRBV6-1 and J usage is TRBJ2-1; D unclear. The V end was cut by 6 bases, the J end by 5 bases, with 20 bases between. Germline CDR1 reads MNHNS; CDR2 reads SASEGT. CDR3 length: 16 amino acids. Written as DNA, the CDR3 is TGTGCCAGCAGGGAATATGGCCTTGCGAGCCACAATGAGCAGTTCTTC. Its translation: CASREYGLASHNEQFF.

Concerning this clonotype itself: The junction and the germline gene differ at one end; a read error may be behind it. The chain links TRBV12-3 or TRBV12-4 to TRBJ1-5; D is uncertain. This CDR3 contains 18 residues. The CDR3 sequence: CASSFSDRGWYSNQPLHF. CDR3 in DNA: TGTGCCAGCAGTTTCTCGGATAGAGGCTGGTATAGCAATCAGCCCCTGCATTTT.

As to this clonotype: A much larger clone is a single base away; this may be a read error. The chain has TRBV6-5 and TRBJ2-1; D is possibly TRBD2 (6 bases). Per germline, CDR1 MNHEY and CDR2 SVGAGI. The CDR3 is 13 amino acids. This chain's CDR3 is CASSPGLENGQFF. CDR3 nucleotides: TGTGCCAGCAGTCCGGGACTGGAAAATGGGCAGTTCTTC.

This clonotype appeared a single time. This may arise from a read error, as a much more abundant clone is one base away. The chain couples TRBV20-1 to TRBJ2-4, with 10 bases identical to TRBD2. CDR3 size: 15 residues. The germline V gene encodes CDR1 DFQATT and CDR2 SNEGSKA (reference sequence). The CDR3: CIAREGRTSGNIQYF. The DNA for the CDR3 is TGCATTGCTAGAGAGGGAAGGACTAGCGGAAACATTCAGTACTTC.

The rearrangement links TRBV4-1 to TRBJ1-5; possibly TRBD1 for D (6 bases). The V end lost 0 bases, the J end lost 0 bases, and 21 bases lay between the germline ends. Germline CDR1 and CDR2: MGHRA and YSYEKL. There are 20 residues in the CDR3. CDR3 sequence reads: CASSQDRADRSFSSNQPQHF. The CDR3 DNA follows: TGCGCCAGCAGCCAAGATAGAGCGGACAGAAGTTTCTCTAGCAATCAGCCCCAGCATTTT.

In the case of this clonotype: The final CDR3 position lacks the conserved phenylalanine or tryptophan, pointing to a likely read error. The rearrangement joins TRBV6-6 to TRBJ1-1, with D maybe TRBD1 (6 bases). Trimming took off 0 bases at V and 8 bases at J, with 10 bases between the two ends. The CDR3 totals 13 residues. Per the germline V gene, CDR1 is MNHNY and CDR2 is SVGAGI (reference sequence). The DNA for the CDR3 is TGTGCCAGCAGTTACTCTGGGGGGCCGGAAGCTTTCTAT. Translation gives CASSYSGGPEAFY.

Points on this clonotype: A read error may be the cause here, since a much bigger clone is one base away. The J gene is TRBJ2-1, the V gene TRBV20-1, with D unresolved. The germline V gene encodes CDR1 DFQATT and CDR2 SNEGSKA (reference sequence). Trimming took off 5 bases at V and 3 bases at J, with 11 bases between the two ends. CDR3 length: 13 residues. CDR3 region: CSARRGYYNEQFF. CDR3 sequence (DNA): TGCAGTGCTCGGAGAGGCTACTACAATGAGCAGTTCTTC.

The chain combines TRBV5-6 with TRBJ1-2; D is undetermined. V was shortened by 5 bases and J by 0 bases, with 5 bases between the two germline ends. This CDR3 spans 12 amino acids. Per germline, CDR1 SGHDT and CDR2 YYEEEE. The CDR3 sequence is CASSRANYGYTF. The CDR3, as DNA: TGTGCCAGCAGTAGAGCTAACTATGGCTACACCTTC. Full variable domain (rest looked up from reference TRBV5-6 and TRBJ1-2): DAGVTQSPTHLIKTRGQQVTLRCSPKSGHDTVSWYQQALGQGPQFIFQYYEEEERQRGNFPDRFSGHQFPNYSSELNVNALLLGDSALYLCASSRANYGYTFGSGTRLTVV.

This rearrangement joins TRBV12-3 or TRBV12-4 to TRBJ2-3; 12 bases align to TRBD2. This CDR3 region has 17 residues. J lost 12 bases, V lost 7 bases, and 20 bases had no gene match. CDR3 bases: TGTGCCAGCATCCCCGGACTAGCGGGAATTATGACAGACACCCAGTATTTT. Translating it yields CASIPGLAGIMTDTQYF.